The rows below give T cell receptor beta chains drawn from one sample of a study of cytomegalovirus exposure and HLA in healthy donors. Produced via immunoSEQ multiplex PCR; TCRdb's table is partial and in-frame only. The sample records about 250,000 clones, about 90% being singletons. Sequenced: PBMCs. These receptors were collected from a man aged 18 to 29 in good health and CMV-seropositive. Both conserved end residues are part of each CDR3. The D gene is left open where the match is weak. Clone size is stated in some rows and not others, as once, few, many or a class when expanded.

CASSPGWAHEQYF | TGTGCCAGCAGCCCCGGGTGGGCCCACGAGCAGTACTTC | TRBJ2-7 | few | TRBV27 | .
CATSSTNTGELFF | TGTGCCACCTCGTCTACGAACACCGGGGAGCTGTTTTTT | TRBJ2-2 | . | TRBV2 | .
CASSQEGTSGRDEQYF | TGCGCCAGCAGCCAAGAGGGGACTAGCGGGAGGGACGAGCAGTACTTC | TRBJ2-7 | once | TRBV4-3 | TRBD2
CASSLSSGGYEQYF | TGTGCCAGCAGTTTATCCTCTGGAGGCTACGAGCAGTACTTC | TRBJ2-7 | . | TRBV27 | .
CASSGRIVIATYNEQFF | TGTGCCAGCAGTGGACGGATAGTGATAGCGACCTACAATGAGCAGTTCTTC | TRBJ2-1 | . | TRBV6-1 | .
CASSLELAGGPETQYF | TGCGCCAGCAGCTTGGAACTAGCGGGAGGGCCTGAGACCCAGTACTTC | TRBJ2-5 | . | TRBV5-1 | TRBD2
CASSQESSDSLNTEAFF | TGCGCCAGCAGCCAAGAGTCGAGCGACAGCTTGAACACTGAAGCTTTCTTT | TRBJ1-1 | once | TRBV4-1 | .
CASSYREDEQFF | TGTGCCAGCAGCTACAGGGAGGACGAGCAGTTCTTC | TRBJ2-1 | . | TRBV5-4 | .
CASTDSGASTDTQYF | TGTGCCAGCACCGATAGCGGTGCTAGCACAGATACGCAGTATTTT | TRBJ2-3 | . | TRBV6-5 | .
CASSLRGTTSSYNEQFF | TGTGCCAGCAGCTTAAGGGGGACTACTAGCTCCTACAATGAGCAGTTCTTC | TRBJ2-1 | . | TRBV7-6 | .
CASSPIAGGNEQFF | TGTGCCAGCAGTCCCATCGCGGGGGGGAATGAGCAGTTCTTC | TRBJ2-1 | once | TRBV6-6 | TRBD2
CAVGTATNYGYTF | TGTGCCGTGGGGACAGCAACTAACTATGGCTACACCTTC | TRBJ1-2 | . | TRBV15 | TRBD1
CSATTGGWASF | TGCAGTGCTACCACGGGGGGCTGGGCTAGCTTC | TRBJ1-2 | . | TRBV20-1 | .
CASSVVPSGGFGETQYF | TGTGCCAGCAGCGTAGTTCCTAGCGGGGGGTTCGGAGAGACCCAGTACTTC | TRBJ2-5 | . | TRBV9 | TRBD2
CSVDSGGTDTQYF | TGCAGCGTAGACTCAGGGGGCACAGATACGCAGTATTTT | TRBJ2-3 | . | TRBV29-1 | .
CAWSIGLAGGNEQFF | TGTGCCTGGAGTATAGGACTAGCGGGAGGGAATGAGCAGTTCTTC | TRBJ2-1 | once | TRBV30 | TRBD2
CASSPSSQGAWGYTF | TGTGCCAGCAGCCCGTCCTCACAGGGGGCGTGGGGCTACACCTTC | TRBJ1-2 | . | TRBV7-9 | TRBD1